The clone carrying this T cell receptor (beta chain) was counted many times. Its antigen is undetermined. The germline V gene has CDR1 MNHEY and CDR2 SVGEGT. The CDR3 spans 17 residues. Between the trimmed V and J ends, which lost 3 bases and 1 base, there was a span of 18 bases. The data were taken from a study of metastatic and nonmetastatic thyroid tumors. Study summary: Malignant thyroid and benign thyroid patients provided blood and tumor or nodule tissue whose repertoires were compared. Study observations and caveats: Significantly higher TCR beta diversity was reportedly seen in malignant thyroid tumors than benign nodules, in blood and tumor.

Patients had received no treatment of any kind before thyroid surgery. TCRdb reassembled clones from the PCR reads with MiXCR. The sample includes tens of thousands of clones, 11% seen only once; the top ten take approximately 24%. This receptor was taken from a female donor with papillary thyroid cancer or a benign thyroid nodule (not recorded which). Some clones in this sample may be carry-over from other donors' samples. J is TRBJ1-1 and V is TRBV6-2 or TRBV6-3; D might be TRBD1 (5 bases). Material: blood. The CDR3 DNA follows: TGTGCCAGCAGTTATCTGGCAGGGATGAGTCGGAACACTGAAGCTTTCTTT. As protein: CASSYLAGMSRNTEAFF.